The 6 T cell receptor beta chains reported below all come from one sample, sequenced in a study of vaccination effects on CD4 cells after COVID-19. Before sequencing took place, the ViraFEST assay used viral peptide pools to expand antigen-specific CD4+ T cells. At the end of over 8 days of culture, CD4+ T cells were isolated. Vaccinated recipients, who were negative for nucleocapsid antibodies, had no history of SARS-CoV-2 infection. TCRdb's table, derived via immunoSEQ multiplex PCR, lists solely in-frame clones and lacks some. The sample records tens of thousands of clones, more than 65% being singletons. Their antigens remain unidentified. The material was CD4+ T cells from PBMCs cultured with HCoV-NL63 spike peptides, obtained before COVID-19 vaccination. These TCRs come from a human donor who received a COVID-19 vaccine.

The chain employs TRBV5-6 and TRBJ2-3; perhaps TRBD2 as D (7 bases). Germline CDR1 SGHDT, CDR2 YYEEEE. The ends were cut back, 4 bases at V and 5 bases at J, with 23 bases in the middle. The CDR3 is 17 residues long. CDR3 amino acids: CASSPLDNGGPGDTQYF. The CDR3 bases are TGTGCCAGCAGCCCCCTGGATAACGGGGGGCCGGGAGATACGCAGTATTTT.

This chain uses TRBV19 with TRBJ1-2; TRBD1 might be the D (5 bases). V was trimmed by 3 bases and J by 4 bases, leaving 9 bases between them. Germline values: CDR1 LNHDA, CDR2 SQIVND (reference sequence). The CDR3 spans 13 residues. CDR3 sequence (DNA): TGTGCCAGTAGTATCCCAGGGATCTATGGCTACACCTTC. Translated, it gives CASSIPGIYGYTF.

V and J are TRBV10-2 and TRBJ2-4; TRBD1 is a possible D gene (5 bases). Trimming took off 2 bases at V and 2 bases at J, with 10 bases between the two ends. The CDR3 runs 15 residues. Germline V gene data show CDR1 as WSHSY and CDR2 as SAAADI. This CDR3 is CASSEGRAPKNIQYF. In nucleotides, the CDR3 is TGCGCCAGCAGTGAGGGCAGGGCACCCAAAAACATTCAGTACTTC.

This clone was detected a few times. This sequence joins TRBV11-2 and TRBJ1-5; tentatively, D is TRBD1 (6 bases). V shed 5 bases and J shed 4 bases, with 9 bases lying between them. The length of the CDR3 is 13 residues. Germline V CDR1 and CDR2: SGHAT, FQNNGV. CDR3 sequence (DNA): TGTGCCAGCAGCCTGGGACAAAATCAGCCCCAGCATTTT. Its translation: CASSLGQNQPQHF.

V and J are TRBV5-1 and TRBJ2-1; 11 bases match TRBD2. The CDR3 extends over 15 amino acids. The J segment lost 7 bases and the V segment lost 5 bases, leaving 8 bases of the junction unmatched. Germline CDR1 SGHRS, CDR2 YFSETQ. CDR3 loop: CASSPLAGEGNEQFF. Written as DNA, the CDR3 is TGCGCCAGCAGTCCACTAGCGGGAGAAGGAAATGAGCAGTTCTTC.

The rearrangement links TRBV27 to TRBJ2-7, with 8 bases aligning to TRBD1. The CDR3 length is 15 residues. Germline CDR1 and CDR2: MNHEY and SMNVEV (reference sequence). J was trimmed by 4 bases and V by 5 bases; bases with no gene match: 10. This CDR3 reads CASSLLRDRIYEQYF. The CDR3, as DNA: TGTGCCAGCAGTCTCCTGAGGGACAGGATTTACGAGCAGTACTTC.